The rows below give T cell receptor beta chains drawn from one sample of a study of cytomegalovirus exposure and HLA in healthy donors. Clones were sequenced by immunoSEQ multiplex PCR, and TCRdb holds only the in-frame ones, with some missing. The sample shows approximately 210,000 clones, around 88% of them seen only once. The sequencing input was PBMCs. These receptors were taken from a woman aged 18-29 years in good health and CMV-seronegative. The CDR3 runs from the conserved cysteine through the conserved F or W. Each record gives: V gene, J gene, D gene, clone size, CDR3 protein, CDR3 DNA. D genes are given only for firm matches. The size entry is marked missing in some rows and otherwise reads once, few, many or a size class.

TRBV5-6	TRBJ2-7	TRBD1	NA	CASSWGPGQGYEQYF	TGTGCCAGCAGCTGGGGGCCGGGACAGGGTTACGAGCAGTACTTC
TRBV7-2	TRBJ2-4	TRBD1	NA	CASSLRGQGAAKNIQYF	TGTGCCAGCAGCTTACGGGGACAGGGGGCGGCCAAAAACATTCAGTACTTC
TRBV27	TRBJ1-2	NA	NA	CASSLSADYGYTF	TGTGCCAGCAGTTTATCGGCAGACTATGGCTACACCTTC
TRBV30	TRBJ2-1	TRBD2	NA	CAWSDSGGGNNEQFF	TGTGCCTGGAGTGATAGCGGGGGGGGAAACAATGAGCAGTTCTTC
TRBV19	TRBJ2-1	TRBD2	once	CASSSNSGTYNEQFF	TGTGCCAGTAGTAGCAATAGCGGGACTTACAATGAGCAGTTCTTC
TRBV19	TRBJ1-1	TRBD1	NA	CASSIGQVYTEAFF	TGTGCCAGTAGTATCGGACAGGTGTACACTGAAGCTTTCTTT
TRBV7-8	TRBJ2-1	NA	few	CASSLEVGASYNEQFF	TGTGCCAGCAGCTTAGAGGTGGGGGCCTCCTACAATGAGCAGTTCTTC
TRBV28	TRBJ2-5	NA	NA	CASSTTVGWTQYF	TGTGCCAGCAGCACGACAGTGGGGTGGACCCAGTACTTC
TRBV29-1	TRBJ2-1	TRBD2	NA	CSVASGRLPDEQFF	TGCAGCGTTGCTAGCGGGAGGCTCCCCGATGAGCAGTTCTTC
TRBV28	TRBJ2-7	NA	NA	CASAEGREQYF	TGTGCCAGCGCTGAGGGTCGCGAGCAGTACTTC
TRBV27	TRBJ2-1	TRBD2	NA	CASSLSAGGPWEQFF	TGTGCCAGCAGTTTATCGGCGGGAGGGCCATGGGAGCAGTTCTTC
TRBV4-2	TRBJ2-7	TRBD1	NA	CASSQATGQYTEQYF	TGTGCCAGCAGCCAAGCGACGGGACAGTACACCGAGCAGTACTTC
TRBV7-3	TRBJ1-1	TRBD1	NA	CASSLYRAGGNTEAFF	TGTGCCAGCAGCTTATACAGGGCAGGGGGTAACACTGAAGCTTTCTTT
TRBV28	TRBJ2-3	NA	NA	CASRSTRFTDTQYF	TGTGCCAGCAGATCTACTAGATTCACAGATACGCAGTATTTT
TRBV6-5	TRBJ2-3	TRBD2	NA	CASSRLAGEYTQYF	TGTGCCAGCAGCCGACTAGCGGGAGAGTATACGCAGTATTTT
TRBV19	TRBJ1-4	TRBD1	NA	CASSTGQGGGNEKLFF	TGTGCCAGTAGTACCGGACAGGGAGGCGGGAATGAAAAACTGTTTTTT
TRBV27	TRBJ1-2	NA	once	CASSLSASYSIDNYGYTF	TGTGCCAGCAGTTTATCAGCCTCATACAGCATAGATAACTATGGCTACACCTTC
TRBV6-5	TRBJ2-4	TRBD1	NA	CASSSRTGGKNIQYF	TGTGCCAGCAGTTCACGGACAGGGGGCAAAAACATTCAGTACTTC
TRBV6-6	TRBJ2-7	TRBD1	NA	CASSYRDRDEQYF	TGTGCCAGCAGTTACAGGGACAGGGACGAGCAGTACTTC
TRBV10-2	TRBJ2-7	TRBD1	NA	CASLTGGAGSYEQYF	TGCGCCAGTCTAACAGGGGGTGCGGGCAGCTACGAGCAGTACTTC
TRBV7-9	TRBJ1-2	NA	NA	CASSPRQPPNYGYTF	TGTGCCAGCAGCCCAAGACAGCCTCCTAACTATGGCTACACCTTC
TRBV4-1	TRBJ1-2	TRBD1	NA	CASSQGGGRGRNGYTF	TGCGCCAGCAGCCAAGGGGGAGGCAGGGGGCGAAATGGCTACACCTTC
TRBV5-4	TRBJ1-2	NA	NA	CASSSPYGGYTF	TGTGCCAGCAGCTCTCCCTATGGTGGCTACACCTTC